A single sample is the source of the 30 T cell receptor beta chains below, sequenced in a study of control samples from healthy donors and cancer patients. Using immunoSEQ multiplex PCR, the repertoire was profiled, and TCRdb retains in-frame clones only, with some absent. The profile shows around 140,000 clones, approximately 94% of them singletons. The sample was blood. These receptors all come from a man between 40 and 49 years old in good health.

The chain joins TRBV11-2 to TRBJ2-7; 9 bases line up with TRBD1. Germline values: CDR1 SGHAT, CDR2 FQNNGV. CDR3 length: 14 residues. The V and J ends lost 4 bases and 3 bases, in that order; junction bases with no gene match: 4. The CDR3 sequence: CASSYDRGGYEQYF. CDR3 sequence (DNA): TGTGCCAGCAGCTACGACAGGGGGGGCTACGAGCAGTACTTC.

The V call is TRBV13, the J call TRBJ2-4, with D perhaps being TRBD1 or TRBD2 (6 bases each). V was trimmed by 6 bases and J by 5 bases, leaving 14 bases between them. CDR3 length: 14 amino acids. Germline CDR1 and CDR2: PRHDT and FYEKMQ (reference sequence). This chain's CDR3 is CASSFRGLENIQYF. The CDR3 DNA is TGTGCCAGCAGTTTCCGGGGGCTTGAAAACATTCAGTACTTC.

The V gene is TRBV18, the J gene TRBJ2-7; tentative D call: TRBD2 (6 bases). V dropped 3 bases and J dropped 5 bases, with 14 bases sitting between them. CDR1 is KGHSH and CDR2 is LQKENI in the germline V gene. The CDR3 is 14 amino acids. The CDR3 DNA reads TGTGCCAGCTCACCCCGGGACTCCACCCACGAGCAGTACTTC. It specifies CASSPRDSTHEQYF.

This rearrangement joins TRBV6-1 to TRBJ1-1; D gene unclear. The CDR3 has 16 amino acids. The V and J ends lost 3 bases and 2 bases respectively, with 16 bases between them. The V gene's germline CDR1 is MNHNS and CDR2 SASEGT. CDR3 in DNA: TGTGCCAGCAGTGATTCTAAGGGAGTTAAAAACACTGAAGCTTTCTTT. This sequence encodes CASSDSKGVKNTEAFF.

The rearrangement links TRBV9 to TRBJ2-1; TRBD1 might be the D (5 bases). V was clipped by 0 bases and J by 6 bases, with 13 bases between them. Looked up from germline, CDR1 is SGDLS and CDR2 is YYNGEE. The CDR3 length is 15 residues. The CDR3 here is CASSVAAGRGNEQFF. The CDR3 DNA reads TGTGCCAGCAGCGTAGCGGCAGGGCGAGGCAATGAGCAGTTCTTC. The complete variable domain, with remaining parts taken from reference TRBV9 and TRBJ2-1, reads DSGVTQTPKHLITATGQRVTLRCSPRSGDLSVYWYQQSLDQGLQFLIQYYNGEERAKGNILERFSAQQFPDLHSELNLSSLELGDSALYFCASSVAAGRGNEQFFGPGTRLTVL.

J is TRBJ1-2 and V is TRBV6-6; the D is unclear. The CDR3 runs 13 residues. Between the trimmed V and J ends, which lost 3 bases and 2 bases, there was a span of 7 bases. The germline CDR1 and CDR2 sequences are MNHNY and SVGAGI (reference sequence). The CDR3 DNA reads TGTGCCAGCAGTTATCCAGGCAACTATGGCTACACCTTC. Translated, it gives CASSYPGNYGYTF.

This clone was observed a single time. V is TRBV12-2 and J is TRBJ2-1; TRBD2 is the table's D call, not checked against the DNA. TRBV12-2 is a pseudogene locus. The CDR3 extends over 17 amino acids. CDR3 amino acids: CASRATQTSGKINEQFF. The CDR3 DNA sequence: TGTGCAAGTCGCGCCACCCAGACTAGCGGGAAGATTAATGAGCAGTTCTTC.

V usage is TRBV24-1 and J usage is TRBJ1-1; D gene ambiguous. V was shortened by 3 bases and J by 7 bases, with 11 bases between the two germline ends. The CDR3 length is 13 residues. Germline CDR1 reads KGHDR; CDR2 reads SFDVKD. CDR3 sequence reads: CATSDKGGDEAFF. In DNA form, the CDR3 reads TGTGCCACCAGTGATAAGGGTGGGGATGAAGCTTTCTTT.

The V gene is TRBV9, the J gene TRBJ2-7; no reliable D call. CDR3 size: 15 residues. With 0 bases removed from V and 0 bases from J, the gap between germline ends came to 10 bases. Germline assignment: CDR1 SGDLS and CDR2 YYNGEE. The CDR3 sequence is CASSVDGEVSYEQYF. The CDR3 coding sequence is TGTGCCAGCAGCGTAGACGGAGAGGTCTCCTACGAGCAGTACTTC.

The V and J genes are TRBV9 and TRBJ1-1; the D gene is possibly TRBD1 (5 bases). CDR1 SGDLS and CDR2 YYNGEE come from the germline V gene. Deletions cut 2 bases from V and 1 base from J, with 12 bases between. This CDR3 is built from 15 residues. The CDR3 region is CASSVRAGPNTEAFF. CDR3 nucleotides: TGTGCCAGCAGCGTCAGGGCAGGGCCGAACACTGAAGCTTTCTTT. Filled out from reference TRBV9 and TRBJ1-1, the complete variable domain reads DSGVTQTPKHLITATGQRVTLRCSPRSGDLSVYWYQQSLDQGLQFLIQYYNGEERAKGNILERFSAQQFPDLHSELNLSSLELGDSALYFCASSVRAGPNTEAFFGQGTRLTVV.

The CDR3 is CSVEGGGSSYEQYF. CDR3 bases: TGCAGCGTTGAAGGGGGCGGGAGCTCCTACGAGCAGTACTTC. V and J are TRBV29-1 and TRBJ2-7; the match to TRBD2 covers 7 bases. Germline V gene lookup returns CDR1 SQVTM and CDR2 ANQGSEA. With V trimmed by 1 base and J by 0 bases, 3 bases remained unmatched. The CDR3 is 14 residues long.

V gene TRBV24-1 combines with J gene TRBJ2-7; D not certain. The CDR3 totals 16 residues. Germline V gene lookup returns CDR1 KGHDR and CDR2 SFDVKD. V lost 3 bases, J lost 0 bases, and 14 bases lay in between. CDR3 DNA sequence: TGTGCCACCAGTGATCCTGCGGCTGAGAGCTCCTACGAGCAGTACTTC. It codes for CATSDPAAESSYEQYF.

V gene TRBV29-1 combines with J gene TRBJ2-1; the match to TRBD1 covers 8 bases. Per the germline V gene, CDR1 is SQVTM and CDR2 is ANQGSEA. The CDR3 loop spans 15 amino acids. V was clipped by 2 bases and J by 4 bases; unmatched bases: 7. CDR3 nucleotides: TGCAGCGTTGAAAGGGGGACAGGTAATTACAATGAGCAGTTCTTC. It yields the protein CSVERGTGNYNEQFF.

J is TRBJ1-5 and V is TRBV7-9; D remains unclear. Germline V gene lookup returns CDR1 SEHNR and CDR2 FQNEAQ (reference sequence). The CDR3 runs 14 residues. Trimming removed 0 bases at V and 4 bases at J, with 7 bases between. CDR3 loop: CASSLAGVNQPQHF. The CDR3 coding sequence is TGTGCCAGCAGCTTAGCAGGAGTTAATCAGCCCCAGCATTTT.

This clone was observed once. This rearrangement joins TRBV30 to TRBJ1-1; 7 nucleotides match TRBD1. The germline V gene has CDR1 GTSNPN and CDR2 SVGIG (reference sequence). CDR3 length equals 12 residues. V lost 3 bases to trimming and J lost 6 bases; unmatched junction nucleotides: 4. The chain's CDR3 is CAWRLDRAEAFF. CDR3 in DNA: TGTGCCTGGAGACTCGACAGGGCTGAAGCTTTCTTT.

This sequence joins TRBV15 and TRBJ2-5, with 11 bases matching TRBD2. Germline V lookup: CDR1 LNHNV, CDR2 YYDKDF (reference sequence). With V trimmed by 2 bases and J by 5 bases, 4 bases remained unmatched. This CDR3 has 15 amino acids. As DNA, the CDR3 is TGTGCCACCAGCAGAATTAGGACTAGCGGGGAGACCCAGTACTTC. Amino acids: CATSRIRTSGETQYF.

This clone was detected a few times. V is TRBV12-3 or TRBV12-4 and J is TRBJ1-6, with D possibly being TRBD1 (6 bases). V lost 6 bases to trimming and J lost 8 bases, with 11 bases between them. The length of the CDR3 is 13 residues. Here the CDR3 reads CASRQGMDSPLHF. The CDR3 nucleotides are TGTGCCAGCAGGCAGGGGATGGATTCACCCCTCCACTTT.

The chain joins TRBV6-6 to TRBJ1-5; no firm D call. The CDR3 is 12 amino acids. Germline CDR1 and CDR2: MNHNY and SVGAGI (reference sequence). Trimming left V 10 bases short and J 6 bases short, with 13 bases between. CDR3 protein: CATGPAFQPQHF. The DNA of the CDR3 is TGTGCCACGGGCCCGGCATTTCAGCCCCAGCATTTT.

Only one count was recorded for this clone. The rearrangement links TRBV9 to TRBJ1-4; tentatively, D is TRBD1 (5 bases). V was shortened by 3 bases and J by 4 bases, with 10 bases between the two germline ends. CDR1 is SGDLS and CDR2 is YYNGEE in the germline V gene. CDR3 length: 14 residues. This CDR3 is CASSGGRDNEKLFF. The CDR3 DNA reads TGTGCCAGCAGCGGGGGCAGAGATAATGAAAAACTGTTTTTT.

The chain has TRBV29-1 and TRBJ2-7; 8 nucleotides line up with TRBD2. CDR3 length: 13 amino acids. CDR1 is SQVTM and CDR2 is ANQGSEA in the germline V gene. V lost 1 base and J lost 3; bases outside the gene matches: 2. CDR3 sequence reads: CSVEGSGNYEQYF. CDR3 DNA: TGCAGCGTTGAAGGTAGCGGGAACTACGAGCAGTACTTC.

The chain joins TRBV24-1 to TRBJ2-7, with D tentatively TRBD2 (5 bases). This CDR3 region has 15 residues. V was pared by 1 base and J by 3 bases, with 12 bases between. The V gene's germline CDR1 is KGHDR and CDR2 SFDVKD. The CDR3 is CATSDFKLGVYEQYF. In DNA, the CDR3 is TGTGCCACCAGTGATTTCAAGCTCGGGGTCTACGAGCAGTACTTC.

The sample holds one count of this clone. The rearrangement uses TRBV5-1 and TRBJ2-7; D is unresolved. The CDR3 has 14 amino acids. Germline loops: CDR1 SGHRS, CDR2 YFSETQ. The V end lost 0 bases, the J end lost 0 bases, and 7 bases lay between the germline ends. CDR3 DNA sequence: TGCGCCAGCAGCTTGGGGGTTAGCTCCTACGAGCAGTACTTC. This codes for CASSLGVSSYEQYF.

A word on this clone: Other DNA sequences within the sample encode an identical CDR3. The chain couples TRBV6-1 to TRBJ1-2; a weak D match, TRBD1 (5 bases). CDR1 is MNHNS and CDR2 is SASEGT in the germline V gene. CDR3 length: 11 amino acids. V was trimmed by 2 bases and J by 7 bases, leaving 5 bases between them. This CDR3 reads CASSERGGYTF. The CDR3 DNA reads as TGTGCCAGCAGTGAAAGGGGTGGCTACACCTTC.

The genes are TRBV3-1 (or the pseudogene TRBV3-2) and TRBJ1-6; D ambiguous. CDR3 length equals 17 residues. Per germline, CDR1 LGHDT and CDR2 YNNKEL (reference sequence). The V end lost 4 bases, the J end lost 0 bases, and 13 bases lay between the germline ends. The CDR3 protein is CASSLTTVSSYNSPLHF. CDR3 nucleotide sequence: TGTGCCAGCAGCCTCACGACGGTGAGCTCCTATAATTCACCCCTCCACTTT.

CDR3 sequence: CASSPGDQPQHF. In nucleotides, the CDR3 is TGTGCCAGCAGTCCGGGGGATCAGCCCCAGCATTTT. The chain recombines TRBV12-3 or TRBV12-4 with TRBJ1-5; D might be TRBD1 (5 bases). The CDR3 covers 12 residues. The V and J ends lost 5 bases and 5 bases respectively, with 7 bases between them.

This chain joins TRBV11-2 and TRBJ2-7, with 9 bases aligning to TRBD1. Germline-derived CDR1 and CDR2 are SGHAT and FQNNGV. The CDR3 is 13 residues long. After removal of 5 bases from V and 6 bases from J, the junction contained 5 bases not matched to a gene. The CDR3 is CASSLGTGREQYF. DNA of the CDR3: TGTGCCAGCAGCCTAGGGACAGGGCGCGAGCAGTACTTC.

The CDR3 loop is CASSVGAARGRNEQFF. The CDR3 DNA reads TGCGCCAGCAGTGTAGGAGCGGCCAGAGGAAGGAATGAGCAGTTCTTC. The chain is built from TRBV10-1 and TRBJ2-1, with D perhaps TRBD2 (5 bases). The CDR3 loop spans 16 amino acids. In germline, CDR1 is WNHNN, CDR2 SYGVQD (reference sequence). Trimming pared 4 bases from V and 7 bases from J, leaving 20 bases between.

V usage is TRBV28 and J usage is TRBJ1-2; D is ambiguous. V was pared by 6 bases and J by 0 bases, with 11 bases between. There are 14 residues in the CDR3. The germline V gene encodes CDR1 MDHEN and CDR2 SYDVKM. The CDR3 sequence is CASSPAGANYGYTF. In DNA form, the CDR3 reads TGTGCCAGCAGCCCTGCTGGAGCTAACTATGGCTACACCTTC.

This clone has a single count. The genes are TRBV5-1 and TRBJ2-1, with TRBD2 as a possible D gene (5 bases). Germline CDR1 is SGHRS and CDR2 is YFSETQ. Trimming shortened V by 2 bases and J by 5 bases, and 8 bases separated the two germline ends. CDR3 length: 13 residues. The CDR3 loop reads CASSFDGDNEQFF. As DNA, the CDR3 is TGCGCCAGCAGCTTTGACGGGGACAATGAGCAGTTCTTC.

The CDR3 loop is CASSLGPPYEQYF. For the CDR3, the DNA is TGTGCCAGCAGTTTGGGACCACCCTACGAGCAGTACTTC. V is TRBV28 and J is TRBJ2-7; D tentatively fits TRBD1 or TRBD2 (5 bases each). CDR1 and CDR2 from the germline V gene are MDHEN and SYDVKM. The ends were cut back, 3 bases at V and 2 bases at J, with 8 bases in the middle. This CDR3 is built from 13 residues.